Below, 27 T cell receptor beta chains from the same sample are listed, as sequenced in a study of cytomegalovirus exposure and HLA in healthy donors. Amplification used 60 Vbeta primers and 13 Jbeta primers. Using immunoSEQ multiplex PCR, the repertoire was profiled, and TCRdb retains in-frame clones only, with some absent. Of about 150,000 clones in the sample, roughly 72% were seen once. The sample was PBMCs. The receptors come from a man aged 25 to 45 in good health and CMV-seronegative.

The rearrangement uses TRBV5-1 and TRBJ2-7; tentatively, D is TRBD1 or TRBD2 (7 bases each). The V end was cut by 4 bases, the J end by 5 bases, with 16 bases between. The CDR3 sequence is 14 residues long. Germline lookup yields CDR1 SGHRS and CDR2 YFSETQ. The DNA for the CDR3 is TGCGCCAGCAGCGTGGGGGGGGACAGCCACGAGCAGTACTTC. It encodes CASSVGGDSHEQYF.

The chain couples TRBV6-5 to TRBJ1-1; 9 bases are shared with TRBD1. Germline V gene sequence: CDR1 MNHEY, CDR2 SVGAGI. Germline trimming cut 6 bases from V and 5 bases from J; bases unmatched to any gene: 4. The CDR3 is 13 residues long. CDR3 bases: TGTGCCAGCAGCAACAGGGGGCAGACTGAAGCTTTCTTT. This sequence encodes CASSNRGQTEAFF.

The chain employs TRBV9 and TRBJ2-1; D is perhaps TRBD2 (5 bases). Germline-derived CDR1 and CDR2 are SGDLS and YYNGEE. V shed 0 bases and J shed 10 bases, with 11 bases lying between them. CDR3 length: 13 residues. CDR3 bases: TGTGCCAGCAGCGTAGCTACTTCGGGAGAGCAGTTCTTC. Protein product: CASSVATSGEQFF.

The rearrangement links TRBV19 to TRBJ1-2; TRBD1 agrees at 11 bases. Germline CDR1 and CDR2: LNHDA and SQIVND (reference sequence). With 5 bases clipped from V and 7 bases from J, the junction kept 6 bases outside the gene matches. The CDR3 covers 14 residues. The CDR3 sequence is CASSPGQGACGYTF. The DNA of the CDR3 is TGTGCCAGTAGTCCCGGACAGGGGGCTTGTGGCTACACCTTC.

The genes are TRBV7-2 and TRBJ2-5, with a tentative D call TRBD1 (7 bases). CDR1 is SGHTA and CDR2 is FQGNSA in the germline V gene. Deletions cut 5 bases from V and 5 bases from J, with 15 bases between. This CDR3 has 14 amino acids. CDR3 loop: CASSPSRGEETQYF. The DNA of the CDR3 is TGTGCCAGCAGCCCTTCCAGGGGGGAGGAGACCCAGTACTTC.

The V call is TRBV6-6, the J call TRBJ2-1; D is perhaps TRBD1 (5 bases). V was cut by 5 bases and J by 2 bases, with 16 bases left in between. The CDR3 has 16 residues. Germline assignment: CDR1 MNHNY and CDR2 SVGAGI (reference sequence). The CDR3 sequence is CASSHPTEQAYNEQFF. Here the CDR3 DNA reads TGTGCCAGCAGTCACCCGACAGAGCAGGCCTACAATGAGCAGTTCTTC.

This rearrangement joins TRBV14 to TRBJ2-7, with TRBD1 matching 8 bases. This CDR3 has 14 residues. Germline V gene lookup returns CDR1 SGHDN and CDR2 FVKESK. J was trimmed by 2 bases and V by 4 bases; bases with no gene match: 4. The CDR3 here is CASSRGQGPYEQYF. The CDR3 nucleotides are TGTGCCAGCAGCCGCGGACAGGGCCCCTACGAGCAGTACTTC.

V is TRBV30 and J is TRBJ1-2, with D possibly matching TRBD1 (6 bases). Trimming removed 0 bases at V and 5 bases at J, with 10 bases between. This CDR3 is 13 amino acids long. Germline V gene data show CDR1 as GTSNPN and CDR2 as SVGIG (reference sequence). The CDR3 region is CAWSVRGAYGYTF. CDR3 DNA: TGTGCCTGGAGTGTTCGGGGGGCTTATGGCTACACCTTC.

In this sample, this clone turned up a few times. The chain is built from TRBV6-5 and TRBJ2-2, with TRBD1 identical over 7 bases. J was trimmed by 5 bases and V by 6 bases; bases with no gene match: 6. The CDR3 is 14 amino acids. Germline V gene sequence: CDR1 MNHEY, CDR2 SVGAGI. The CDR3 here is CASSPDRVTGELFF. The CDR3 DNA follows: TGTGCCAGCAGCCCAGACAGGGTTACCGGGGAGCTGTTTTTT.

The chain couples TRBV27 to TRBJ2-1; D is unclear. V was pared by 5 bases and J by 4 bases, with 12 bases between. The CDR3 has 14 residues. Germline V lookup: CDR1 MNHEY, CDR2 SMNVEV (reference sequence). This CDR3 is CASSRLPSYNEQFF. CDR3 bases: TGTGCCAGCAGTCGACTCCCGAGTTACAATGAGCAGTTCTTC.

The chain is built from TRBV6-6 and TRBJ2-7; a possible D gene is TRBD1 (8 bases). The CDR3 runs 16 residues. Germline CDR1 reads MNHNY; CDR2 reads SVGAGI (reference sequence). V was shortened by 10 bases and J by 2 bases, with 24 bases between the two germline ends. The chain's CDR3 is CATYKGGLDRAYEQYF. For the CDR3, the DNA is TGTGCCACCTATAAGGGGGGGTTGGACAGGGCCTACGAGCAGTACTTC.

This clone was detected only a few times. The CDR3 coding sequence is TGTGCCAGCAGCAGGGGACAGGGGGCGGGCGGCTACACCTTC. Its translation is CASSRGQGAGGYTF. The gene calls are TRBV6-5 and TRBJ1-2; 12 bases map to TRBD1. The length of the CDR3 is 14 residues. The germline V gene encodes CDR1 MNHEY and CDR2 SVGAGI. V lost 6 bases and J lost 8; bases outside the gene matches: 7.

The chain uses TRBV15 and TRBJ1-3; possibly TRBD1 for D (5 bases). V was pared by 0 bases and J by 12 bases, with 12 bases between. The CDR3 spans 13 residues. Germline V CDR1 and CDR2: LNHNV, YYDKDF (reference sequence). The CDR3 DNA follows: TGTGCCACCAGCAGAGATCGAAAACAGGACATATATTTT. Translated, it gives CATSRDRKQDIYF. Together with reference TRBV15 and TRBJ1-3, the CDR3 gives the full variable domain: DAMVIQNPRYQVTQFGKPVTLSCSQTLNHNVMYWYQQKSSQAPKLLFHYYDKDFNNEADTPDNFQSRRPNTSFCFLDIRSPGLGDTAMYLCATSRDRKQDIYFGEGSWLTVV.

The genes are TRBV5-5 and TRBJ2-1; 7 bases agree with TRBD1. Germline lookup yields CDR1 SGHKS and CDR2 YYEKEE (reference sequence). V shed 4 bases and J 5 bases; nucleotides not matched to a gene: 3. CDR3 length: 13 amino acids. The CDR3 spells CASSPTGDNEQFF. In DNA form, the CDR3 reads TGTGCCAGCAGCCCAACAGGGGACAATGAGCAGTTCTTC.

The V gene is TRBV5-6, the J gene TRBJ2-5; D call uncertain. The end of the DNA aligns better with TRBJ2-7, so the J call may be wrong. The CDR3 has 13 residues. Germline V gene sequence: CDR1 SGHDT, CDR2 YYEEEE. CDR3 protein: CASSSDNSYEQYF. In nucleotides, the CDR3 is TGTGCCAGCAGCTCTGACAACTCCTACGAGCAGTACTTC.

This clone has only a few counts. The chain has TRBV9 and TRBJ1-2, with D perhaps matching TRBD1 (6 bases). The CDR3 loop spans 14 amino acids. V lost 3 bases and J lost 4, with 13 bases in between. CDR1 is SGDLS and CDR2 is YYNGEE in the germline V gene. The CDR3 sequence is CASSEDSFGYGYTF. CDR3 sequence (DNA): TGTGCCAGCAGCGAGGACAGTTTCGGCTATGGCTACACCTTC.

This clone has just one count. The chain carries TRBV27 and TRBJ1-5; D is uncertain. This CDR3 is 17 amino acids long. CDR1 MNHEY and CDR2 SMNVEV come from the germline V gene (reference sequence). With 4 bases removed from V and 2 bases from J, the gap between germline ends came to 18 bases. The CDR3 loop is CASSSSPTGMGNQPQHF. The DNA of the CDR3 is TGTGCCAGCAGTTCGAGTCCCACCGGGATGGGCAATCAGCCCCAGCATTTT.

This clone was observed once. The CDR3 is CASSPQGESTEAFF. CDR3 coding DNA: TGTGCCAGCTCACCTCAGGGGGAAAGCACTGAAGCTTTCTTT. The genes are TRBV18 and TRBJ1-1, with 7 bases identical to TRBD1. CDR3 size: 14 residues. V was clipped by 3 bases and J by 4 bases; unmatched bases: 5. Germline CDR1 and CDR2: KGHSH and LQKENI.

The chain employs TRBV7-9 and TRBJ2-1; D possibly corresponds to TRBD1 (6 bases). The V gene's germline CDR1 is SEHNR and CDR2 FQNEAQ (reference sequence). CDR3 length: 14 residues. Trimming took off 0 bases at V and 5 bases at J, with 8 bases between the two ends. In DNA form, the CDR3 reads TGTGCCAGCAGCTTAGCGGGGGCGGACAATGAGCAGTTCTTC. Translated, it gives CASSLAGADNEQFF.

This clone was detected a few times. The DNA for the CDR3 is TGTGCCAGCAGCTTTTTCCAGGATCAGCCCCAGCATTTT. Its protein is CASSFFQDQPQHF. The chain joins TRBV7-9 to TRBJ1-5, with D unclear. CDR1 and CDR2 (germline): SEHNR, FQNEAQ (reference sequence). The CDR3 sequence is 13 residues long. Trimming shortened V by 3 bases and J by 5 bases, and 8 bases separated the two germline ends.

The V and J genes are TRBV10-3 and TRBJ2-3, with D possibly TRBD2 on 6 matching bases. The CDR3 is 17 residues long. CDR1 and CDR2 (germline): ENHRY, SYGVKD. The V and J ends lost 3 bases and 4 bases respectively, with 20 bases between them. CDR3 residues: CAISDKSRRGLADTQYF. DNA for the CDR3: TGTGCCATCAGTGATAAGTCCAGGCGGGGCCTCGCAGATACGCAGTATTTT.

The V and J genes are TRBV6-1 and TRBJ2-7; TRBD2 matches 10 bases. This CDR3 has 15 residues. In germline, CDR1 is MNHNS, CDR2 SASEGT. V shed 7 bases and J 3 bases; nucleotides not matched to a gene: 9. The CDR3 reads CASKNGLAGVYEQYF. DNA of the CDR3: TGTGCCAGCAAGAACGGGCTAGCGGGGGTCTACGAGCAGTACTTC.

This chain connects TRBV6-6 to TRBJ1-6; the D gene is possibly TRBD1 (5 bases). Germline V gene data show CDR1 as MNHNY and CDR2 as SVGAGI (reference sequence). The V end lost 2 bases, the J end lost 8 bases, and 10 bases lay between the germline ends. The CDR3 loop spans 14 amino acids. The CDR3 here is CASSYGRGDSPLHF. The CDR3 DNA follows: TGTGCCAGCAGTTACGGACGGGGGGATTCACCCCTCCACTTT.

V gene TRBV30 combines with J gene TRBJ2-1; the D gene is possibly TRBD2 (6 bases). Germline V gives CDR1 GTSNPN, CDR2 SVGIG (reference sequence). The ends were cut back, 1 base at V and 5 bases at J, with 6 bases in the middle. The CDR3 consists of 12 residues. The DNA of the CDR3 is TGTGCCTGGAGTGGGGGGGACAATGAGCAGTTCTTC. Translated: CAWSGGDNEQFF. Supplemented by reference TRBV30 and TRBJ2-1, the full variable domain reads SQTIHQWPATLVQPVGSPLSLECTVEGTSNPNLYWYRQAAGRGLQLLFYSVGIGQISSEVPQNLSASRPQDRQFILSSKKLLLSDSGFYLCAWSGGDNEQFFGPGTRLTVL.

The V and J genes are TRBV15 and TRBJ1-1; 7 bases fit TRBD1. V dropped 3 bases and J dropped 6; count of bases not matched to a gene: 10. The CDR3 contains 15 residues. Germline V gene lookup returns CDR1 LNHNV and CDR2 YYDKDF (reference sequence). The CDR3 nucleotides are TGTGCCACCAGCAGCCCGACAGGGTTGTATTCTGAAGCTTTCTTT. Its protein product is CATSSPTGLYSEAFF.

As regards this clone: A junction end diverges from the germline sequence, so it may reflect a read error. The chain has TRBV7-9 and TRBJ2-2, with D perhaps being TRBD1 or TRBD2 (5 bases each). The CDR3 extends over 14 amino acids. Germline assignment: CDR1 SEHNR and CDR2 FQNEAQ (reference sequence). CDR3 region: CSSSLAGSDGELFF. The CDR3 nucleotides are TGTTCCAGCAGCTTAGCAGGGAGCGACGGGGAGCTGTTTTTT.

This sequence joins TRBV19 and TRBJ1-5; D is unclear. CDR3 length equals 15 residues. Trimming removed 5 bases from V and 0 bases from J, with 11 bases in between. CDR1 LNHDA and CDR2 SQIVND come from the germline V gene (reference sequence). This CDR3 is CASSPDGDSNQPQHF. CDR3 nucleotides: TGTGCCAGTAGTCCAGACGGGGATAGCAATCAGCCCCAGCATTTT.